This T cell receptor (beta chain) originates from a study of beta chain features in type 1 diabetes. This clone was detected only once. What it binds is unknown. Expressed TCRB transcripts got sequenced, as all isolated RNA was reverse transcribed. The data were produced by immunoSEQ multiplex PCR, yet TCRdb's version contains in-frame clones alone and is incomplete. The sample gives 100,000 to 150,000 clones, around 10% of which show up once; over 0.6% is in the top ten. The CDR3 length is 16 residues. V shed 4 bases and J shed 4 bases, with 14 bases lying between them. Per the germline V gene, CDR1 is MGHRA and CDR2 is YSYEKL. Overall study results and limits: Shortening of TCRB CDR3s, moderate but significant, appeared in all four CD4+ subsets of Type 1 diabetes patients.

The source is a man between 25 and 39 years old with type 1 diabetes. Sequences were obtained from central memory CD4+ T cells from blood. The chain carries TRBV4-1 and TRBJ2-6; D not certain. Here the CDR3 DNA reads TGCGCCAGCAGCCCCCGGGTGGCCGCCGGGGCCAACGTCCTGACTTTC. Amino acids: CASSPRVAAGANVLTF.